The 12 T cell receptor beta chains in this list originate from one sample, sequenced in a study of T cell responses to AZD1222 COVID-19 vaccine. Only in-frame clones appear in the TCRdb table, and some are missing; sequencing was by immunoSEQ multiplex PCR. The sample has about 110,000 clones, over 75% seen once. This specimen was peripheral blood, taken 28 days after the second AZD1222 dose. The receptors stem from an adult who received the AZD1222 COVID-19 vaccine.

The genes are TRBV15 and TRBJ2-5, with 7 bases identical to TRBD1. Per the germline V gene, CDR1 is LNHNV and CDR2 is YYDKDF (reference sequence). Unmatched junction bases numbered 5, after V lost 0 bases and J lost 1 base. The CDR3 runs to 16 residues. The CDR3, as DNA: TGTGCCACCAGCAGAGATTACAACAGGGGCCAAGAGACCCAGTACTTC. It codes for CATSRDYNRGQETQYF.

The chain carries TRBV28 and TRBJ1-5; weak D call: TRBD1 (5 bases). This CDR3 has 17 residues. The germline CDR1 and CDR2 sequences are MDHEN and SYDVKM. Trimming took 4 bases from V and 3 from J, leaving 19 bases between them. The DNA of the CDR3 is TGTGCCAGCAGTTCCAAAGCGACAGCCCGGTTCAATCAGCCCCAGCATTTT. Its protein is CASSSKATARFNQPQHF.

This rearrangement joins TRBV6-2 or TRBV6-3 to TRBJ1-4; D is perhaps TRBD1 (5 bases). Germline values: CDR1 MNHEY, CDR2 SVGEGT. Trimming took off 2 bases at V and 0 bases at J, with 16 bases between the two ends. The CDR3 has 18 amino acids. Here the CDR3 reads CASSYDHWGSATNEKLFF. In DNA form, the CDR3 reads TGTGCCAGCAGTTACGATCATTGGGGGTCTGCAACTAATGAAAAACTGTTTTTT.

The chain has TRBV10-3 and TRBJ1-6; 9 nucleotides align to TRBD1. J was trimmed by 7 bases and V by 6 bases; bases with no gene match: 4. The CDR3 loop spans 14 amino acids. Germline V gene lookup returns CDR1 ENHRY and CDR2 SYGVKD. In DNA, the CDR3 is TGTGCCATCAGGGGGACAGGGCAGAATTCACCCCTCCACTTT. It specifies CAIRGTGQNSPLHF.

The chain has TRBV6-1 and TRBJ2-5; 8 positions match TRBD2. Germline V lookup: CDR1 MNHNS, CDR2 SASEGT. V shed 1 base and J 7 bases; nucleotides not matched to a gene: 5. This CDR3 has 14 amino acids. CDR3 DNA sequence: TGTGCCAGCAGTGAAGGGCGGGGGGTTTGGACCCAGTACTTC. Protein sequence: CASSEGRGVWTQYF.

The J gene is TRBJ1-5, the V gene TRBV6-5; TRBD1 aligns across 7 bases. The V segment lost 7 bases and the J segment 3 bases; nucleotides outside the gene matches: 9. CDR3 length equals 15 residues. Germline CDR1 MNHEY, CDR2 SVGAGI. Here the CDR3 reads CASNPTGSVNQPQHF. CDR3 coding DNA: TGTGCCAGCAACCCGACAGGGAGTGTCAATCAGCCCCAGCATTTT.

V usage is TRBV30 and J usage is TRBJ2-7, with unresolved D. Looked up from germline, CDR1 is GTSNPN and CDR2 is SVGIG (reference sequence). Trimming removed 1 base from V and 3 bases from J, with 10 bases in between. This CDR3 contains 13 residues. CDR3 sequence (DNA): TGTGCCTGGAGTGGGGTGGGATTCTACGAGCAGTACTTC. It specifies CAWSGVGFYEQYF. Using reference TRBV30 and TRBJ2-7 for the parts outside the CDR3, the full variable domain is SQTIHQWPATLVQPVGSPLSLECTVEGTSNPNLYWYRQAAGRGLQLLFYSVGIGQISSEVPQNLSASRPQDRQFILSSKKLLLSDSGFYLCAWSGVGFYEQYFGPGTRLTVT.

This chain joins TRBV4-1 and TRBJ1-5; 7 nucleotides match TRBD1. Per germline, CDR1 MGHRA and CDR2 YSYEKL. The ends lost 1 base at V and 6 bases at J; junction bases unmatched: 6. This CDR3 is 15 amino acids long. CDR3 nucleotides: TGCGCCAGCAGCCAAGGGCAGGGGGTCGGTCAGCCCCAGCATTTT. Translation: CASSQGQGVGQPQHF.

V gene TRBV5-1 combines with J gene TRBJ1-3; D call uncertain. Looked up from germline, CDR1 is SGHRS and CDR2 is YFSETQ. Trimming pared 0 bases from V and 4 bases from J, leaving 8 bases between. The CDR3 is 14 amino acids. This CDR3 is CASSLAGRGNTIYF. CDR3 DNA: TGCGCCAGCAGCTTGGCCGGGAGAGGAAACACCATATATTTT.

The chain joins TRBV12-3 or TRBV12-4 to TRBJ2-7; weak D call: TRBD2 (5 bases). V gave up 5 bases and J gave up 7 bases, with 15 bases separating them. The CDR3 has 13 residues. CDR3 DNA sequence: TGTGCCAGCAGTCTCGGACTGTCCGGGGAGCAGTACTTC. It yields the protein CASSLGLSGEQYF.

The chain couples TRBV5-1 to TRBJ1-4, with no clear D. V was clipped by 3 bases and J by 3 bases, with 15 bases between them. Germline V gene data show CDR1 as SGHRS and CDR2 as YFSETQ. The CDR3 runs 16 residues. The CDR3 loop is CASSSEPVRANEKLFF. The CDR3 DNA is TGCGCCAGCAGCTCGGAGCCCGTGCGAGCTAATGAAAAACTGTTTTTT. Filled out from reference TRBV5-1 and TRBJ1-4, the complete variable domain reads KAGVTQTPRYLIKTRGQQVTLSCSPISGHRSVSWYQQTPGQGLQFLFEYFSETQRNKGNFPGRFSGRQFSNSRSEMNVSTLELGDSALYLCASSSEPVRANEKLFFGSGTQLSVL.

The genes are TRBV6-1 and TRBJ2-5; D gene unclear. Per germline, CDR1 MNHNS and CDR2 SASEGT. The CDR3 is made up of 16 amino acids. Trimming stripped 2 bases from V and 3 bases from J, with 16 bases between. The CDR3 bases are TGTGCCAGCAGTGAAAGCCCCAGACCTACCAAAGAGACCCAGTACTTC. As protein: CASSESPRPTKETQYF.